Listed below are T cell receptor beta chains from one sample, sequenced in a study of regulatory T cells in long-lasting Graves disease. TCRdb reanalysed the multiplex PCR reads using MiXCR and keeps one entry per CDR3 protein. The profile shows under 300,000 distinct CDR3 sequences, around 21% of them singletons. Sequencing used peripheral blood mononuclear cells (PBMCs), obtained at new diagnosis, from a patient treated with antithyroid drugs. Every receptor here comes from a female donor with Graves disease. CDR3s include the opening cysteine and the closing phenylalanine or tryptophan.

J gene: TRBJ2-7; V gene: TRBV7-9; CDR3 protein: CASSGGTGGLYEQYF
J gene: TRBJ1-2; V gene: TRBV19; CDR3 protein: CASSQLQGWDGYTF
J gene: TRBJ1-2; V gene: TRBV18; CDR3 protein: CASSLHREANYGYTF
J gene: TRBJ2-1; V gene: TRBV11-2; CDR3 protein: CASSFGGHEQFF
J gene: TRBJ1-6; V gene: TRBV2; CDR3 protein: CASSSYNSPLHF
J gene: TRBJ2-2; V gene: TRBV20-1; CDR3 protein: CSAARTSSAGELFF
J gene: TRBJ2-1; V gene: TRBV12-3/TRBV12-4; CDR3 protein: CASREARLYNEQFF
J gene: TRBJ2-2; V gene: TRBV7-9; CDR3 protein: CASSWNPTGGNTGELFF
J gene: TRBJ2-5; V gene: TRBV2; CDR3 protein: CARSGGGETQYF
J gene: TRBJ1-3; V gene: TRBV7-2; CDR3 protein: CASSPGGTGFSGNTIYF
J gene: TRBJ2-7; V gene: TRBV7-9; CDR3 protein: CASSGSLRGGVEQYF
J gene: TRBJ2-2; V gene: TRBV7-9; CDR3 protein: CASSLLVTGELFF
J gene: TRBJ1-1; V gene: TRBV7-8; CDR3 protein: CASSSQVTVIMNTEAFF
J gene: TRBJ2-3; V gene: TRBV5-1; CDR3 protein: CASSLESERMRDTQYF
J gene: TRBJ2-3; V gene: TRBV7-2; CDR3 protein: CASSLIPYVPDTQYF
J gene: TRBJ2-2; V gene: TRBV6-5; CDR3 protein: CASSYRSSGPNTGELFF
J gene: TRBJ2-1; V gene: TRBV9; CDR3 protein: CASSVDRGAYNEQFF
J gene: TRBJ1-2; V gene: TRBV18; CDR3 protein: CASSPSLGSNYGYTF
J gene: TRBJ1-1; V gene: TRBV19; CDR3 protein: CASRLGETEAFF
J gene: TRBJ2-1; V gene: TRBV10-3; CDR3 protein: CAISEGLAGGRNEQFF
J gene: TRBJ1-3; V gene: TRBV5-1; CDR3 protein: CASSVAGRSDTIYF
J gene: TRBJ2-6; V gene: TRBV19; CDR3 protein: CASSPQGRGGANVLTF
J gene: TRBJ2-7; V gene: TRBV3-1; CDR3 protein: CASSGTSGGYEQYF
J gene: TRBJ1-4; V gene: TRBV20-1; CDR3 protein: CSASTPSEKLFF
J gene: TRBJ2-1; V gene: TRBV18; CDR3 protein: CASSPGTGQNEQFF
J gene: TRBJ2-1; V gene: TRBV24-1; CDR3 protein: CATSVGAADEQFF
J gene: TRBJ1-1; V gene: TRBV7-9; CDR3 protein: CASSLRGAPRSAFF
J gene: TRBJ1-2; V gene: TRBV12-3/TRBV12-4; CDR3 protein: CASGGAAGGYTF
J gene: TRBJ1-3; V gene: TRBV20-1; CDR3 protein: CSAGPDKGNTIYF